One sample yielded the 12 T cell receptor beta chains listed below, sequenced in a study of metastatic and nonmetastatic thyroid tumors. TCRdb recomputed clones from the PCR reads via MiXCR. Of around 30,000 clones in the sample, about 15% are singletons; the top ten hold around a fifth. Patients underwent thyroid surgery, and none had received any treatment before it. Sequencing input: blood. All receptors derive from a male donor with papillary thyroid cancer or a benign thyroid nodule (not recorded which). Some clones in this sample may be carry-over from other donors' samples.

On this clone: The junction shows a germline mismatch at one end, possibly a read error. The chain is built from TRBV6-4 and TRBJ2-1; TRBD2 agrees at 9 bases. This CDR3 spans 15 amino acids. Germline V lookup: CDR1 MRHNA, CDR2 SNTAGT. CDR3 sequence reads: CASRAVAGEQYEQFF. Written as DNA, the CDR3 is TGTGCCAGCAGAGCAGTAGCGGGAGAGCAGTATGAACAGTTCTTC.

This clone was recorded many times. The rearrangement links TRBV18 to TRBJ2-7; TRBD2 agrees at 8 bases. The CDR3 spans 14 residues. The junction had 10 bases not matched to a gene; V was cut back by 6 bases and J by 6 bases. Germline-derived CDR1 and CDR2 are KGHSH and LQKENI. CDR3 loop: CASSPGRGGGEQYF. CDR3 DNA sequence: TGTGCCAGCTCCCCCGGCCGGGGGGGGGGCGAGCAGTACTTC.

This clone appeared many times. The rearrangement links TRBV6-4 to TRBJ1-2, with TRBD1 matching 8 bases. Germline lookup yields CDR1 MRHNA and CDR2 SNTAGT. CDR3 size: 21 residues. J lost 3 bases, V lost 8 bases, and 29 bases had no gene match. DNA for the CDR3: TGTGCCAGCTCTAAACGGGCTTACACAGGACAGGGAACCACCCGGGACTATGGCTACACCTTC. Translated: CASSKRAYTGQGTTRDYGYTF.

This clone was detected ten times or more. It may be a read error: a sequence one base away is much more abundant. The V and J genes are TRBV28 and TRBJ2-7, with 8 bases lining up with TRBD1. With V trimmed by 8 bases and J by 9 bases, 18 bases remained unmatched. The CDR3 runs to 15 residues. Germline lookup yields CDR1 MDHEN and CDR2 SYDVKM. DNA of the CDR3: TGTGCCAGCTCAAGGAGTGCAGGGGGCTCTCGCGGGCAGTACTTC. It codes for CASSRSAGGSRGQYF.

This clone showed up many times. This chain connects TRBV24-1 to TRBJ2-2, with D hard to call. V shed 2 bases and J shed 4 bases, with 7 bases lying between them. The CDR3 is 14 amino acids. Germline V CDR1 and CDR2: KGHDR, SFDVKD. The DNA for the CDR3 is TGTGCCACCAGTGATTACTCGAGCACCGGGGAGCTGTTTTTT. Amino acid sequence: CATSDYSSTGELFF.

This clone was detected many times. The rearrangement links TRBV20-1 to TRBJ2-7; tentative D call: TRBD2 (6 bases). The CDR3 totals 12 residues. The V end lost 3 bases, the J end lost 1 base, and 7 bases lay between the germline ends. Germline V gene data show CDR1 as DFQATT and CDR2 as SNEGSKA (reference sequence). The CDR3 bases are TGCAGTGCTAGTAGCGGATCCTACGAGCAGTACTTC. Residues: CSASSGSYEQYF.

This clone was found many times. Other DNA sequences within the sample encode an identical CDR3. The chain has TRBV6-1 and TRBJ1-1; 9 positions match TRBD1. Germline CDR1 MNHNS, CDR2 SASEGT. The CDR3 contains 14 residues. V lost 7 bases, J lost 3 bases, and 6 bases stayed unmatched. The CDR3 bases are TGTGCCAGCATCCGAGGACAGGGGCACACTGAAGCTTTCTTT. The encoded protein is CASIRGQGHTEAFF.

This clone showed up many times. The V call is TRBV30, the J call TRBJ2-5; TRBD2 matches 7 bases. Germline values: CDR1 GTSNPN, CDR2 SVGIG (reference sequence). V lost 4 bases, J lost 4 bases, and 3 bases stayed unmatched. The CDR3 has 12 residues. CDR3 amino acids: CAWTGGGETQYF. CDR3 coding DNA: TGTGCCTGGACTGGGGGGGGAGAGACCCAGTACTTC.

The table lists this clone with many counts. The chain links TRBV6-2 or TRBV6-3 to TRBJ2-7, with 7 bases fitting TRBD2. The V gene's germline CDR1 is MNHEY and CDR2 SVGEGT. The CDR3 runs to 15 residues. J lost 2 bases, V lost 1 base, and 5 bases had no gene match. The CDR3 nucleotides read TGTGCCAGCAGTTACTTGTTTAGCGGGCCCTACGAGCAGTACTTC. Amino acid sequence: CASSYLFSGPYEQYF.

This clone was detected ten times or more. The chain is built from TRBV6-1 and TRBJ2-2; D remains ambiguous. There are 15 residues in the CDR3. Trimming took off 1 base at V and 0 bases at J, with 6 bases between the two ends. Germline V lookup: CDR1 MNHNS, CDR2 SASEGT. For the CDR3, the DNA is TGTGCCAGCAGTGAAGGGTTGACGAACACCGGGGAGCTGTTTTTT. This translates into CASSEGLTNTGELFF.

This clone was seen many times. This rearrangement joins TRBV4-1 to TRBJ2-6; TRBD1 might be the D (5 bases). Per germline, CDR1 MGHRA and CDR2 YSYEKL. Trimming removed 3 bases from V and 2 bases from J, with 11 bases in between. The CDR3 contains 16 residues. The CDR3 nucleotides read TGCGCCAGCAGCCACGGACAAAACGCTGGGGCCAACGTCCTGACTTTC. Translation: CASSHGQNAGANVLTF.

This clone occurred many times. This sequence joins TRBV5-1 and TRBJ2-7, with D tentatively TRBD1 (6 bases). There are 13 residues in the CDR3. The germline CDR1 and CDR2 sequences are SGHRS and YFSETQ. The ends were cut back, 1 base at V and 3 bases at J, with 8 bases in the middle. In nucleotides, the CDR3 is TGCGCCAGCAGCTTGTCAGGGGACTACGAGCAGTACTTC. This sequence encodes CASSLSGDYEQYF.